What follows describes a single TCR beta chain. Its antigen remains unknown. As for time point: week 3, after first cycle of checkpoint inhibitor. TCRdb keeps only in-frame clones here, not all; method: immunoSEQ multiplex PCR. The repertoire holds thousands of clones, approximately 89% seen once, with around 3.6% in the top ten. The data belong to a study of blood T cell dynamics during melanoma immunotherapy. Germline lookup yields CDR1 SGHTA and CDR2 FQGNSA. Between the trimmed V and J ends, which lost 1 base and 0 bases, there was a span of 10 bases. This CDR3 has 17 amino acids. Study-wide results and limits: Clones driving repertoire changes may be melanoma-specific or general immune activation.

The clonotype comes from a human donor with melanoma. The source material was blood, sampled from a patient treated with checkpoint blockade. J is TRBJ1-6 and V is TRBV7-2; D is ambiguous. As DNA, the CDR3 is TGTGCCAGCAGCTTAGGAGGAGTAAGCTCCTATAATTCACCCCTCCACTTT. Amino acid sequence: CASSLGGVSSYNSPLHF.